This T cell receptor beta chain is drawn from a study of a mutant IDH1 vaccine in newly diagnosed glioma. The wider study: Those enrolled had earlier been treated with radiotherapy, temozolomide, or both, mostly both.

Regarding time point: baseline, week 1 (first vaccination visit). Noted treatment: pre-vaccination baseline after standard-of-care therapy. Method: immunoSEQ multiplex PCR; TCRdb's copy keeps in-frame clones and lacks some. The sample has approximately 100,000 clones; about 90% are singletons. The germline V gene encodes CDR1 LNHDA and CDR2 SQIVND (reference sequence). Trimming took off 3 bases at V and 4 bases at J, with 16 bases between the two ends. The CDR3 contains 16 residues. The clonotype originates from a woman aged 45-65 years with glioma. The sample was PBMCs, taken from a glioma patient treated with radiotherapy, temozolomide or both. The chain joins TRBV19 to TRBJ1-5, with D perhaps TRBD1 (5 bases). In DNA, the CDR3 is TGTGCCAGTAGTATGCCCGGGACGGGTACGAATCAGCCCCAGCATTTT. Protein sequence: CASSMPGTGTNQPQHF.